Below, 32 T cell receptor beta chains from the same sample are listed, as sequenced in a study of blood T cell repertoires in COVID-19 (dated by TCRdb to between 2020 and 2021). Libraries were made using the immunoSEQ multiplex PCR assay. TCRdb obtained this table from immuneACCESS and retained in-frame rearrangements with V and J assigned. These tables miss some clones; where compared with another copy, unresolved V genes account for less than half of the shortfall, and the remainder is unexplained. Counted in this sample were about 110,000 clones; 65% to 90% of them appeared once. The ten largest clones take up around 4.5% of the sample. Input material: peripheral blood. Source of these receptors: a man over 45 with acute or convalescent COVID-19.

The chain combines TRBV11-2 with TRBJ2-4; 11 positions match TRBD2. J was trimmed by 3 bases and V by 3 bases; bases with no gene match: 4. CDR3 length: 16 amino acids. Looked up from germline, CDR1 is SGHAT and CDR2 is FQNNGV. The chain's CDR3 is CASSLQLAGVKNIQYF. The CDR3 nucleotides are TGTGCCAGCAGCTTGCAACTAGCGGGAGTCAAAAACATTCAGTACTTC. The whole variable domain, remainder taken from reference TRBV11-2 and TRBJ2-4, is EAGVAQSPRYKIIEKRQSVAFWCNPISGHATLYWYQQILGQGPKLLIQFQNNGVVDDSQLPKDRFSAERLKGVDSTLKIQPAKLEDSAVYLCASSLQLAGVKNIQYFGAGTRLSVL.

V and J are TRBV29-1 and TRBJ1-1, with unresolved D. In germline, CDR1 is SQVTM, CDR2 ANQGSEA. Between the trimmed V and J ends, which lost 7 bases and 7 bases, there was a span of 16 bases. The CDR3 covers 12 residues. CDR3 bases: TGCAGCGCCCGGGGAGAGTATGGTGAAGCTTTCTTT. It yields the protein CSARGEYGEAFF.

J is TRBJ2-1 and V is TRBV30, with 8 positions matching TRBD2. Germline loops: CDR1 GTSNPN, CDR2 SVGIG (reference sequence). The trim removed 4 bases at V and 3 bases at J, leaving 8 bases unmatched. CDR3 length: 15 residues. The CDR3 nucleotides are TGTGCCTGGAAGGAGCGGGAGCGGGACTACAATGAGCAGTTCTTC. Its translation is CAWKERERDYNEQFF.

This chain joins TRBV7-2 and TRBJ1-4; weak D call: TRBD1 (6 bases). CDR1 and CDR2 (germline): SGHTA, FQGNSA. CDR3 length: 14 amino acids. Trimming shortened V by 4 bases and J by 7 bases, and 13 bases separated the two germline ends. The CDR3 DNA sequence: TGTGCCAGCAGCTGGGGACACATGAGTGAAAAACTGTTTTTT. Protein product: CASSWGHMSEKLFF.

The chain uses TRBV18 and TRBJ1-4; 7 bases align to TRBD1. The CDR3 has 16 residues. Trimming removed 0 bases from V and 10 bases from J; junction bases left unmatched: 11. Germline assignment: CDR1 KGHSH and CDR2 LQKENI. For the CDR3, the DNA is TGTGCCAGCTCACCACCTTACCTCGGACAGGACGGAAAACTGTTTTTT. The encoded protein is CASSPPYLGQDGKLFF.

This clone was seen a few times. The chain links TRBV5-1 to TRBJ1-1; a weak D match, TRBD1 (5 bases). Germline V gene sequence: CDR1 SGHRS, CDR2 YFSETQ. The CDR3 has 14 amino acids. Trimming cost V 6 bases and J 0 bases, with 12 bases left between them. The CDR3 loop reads CASTSGVVNTEAFF. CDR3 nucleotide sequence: TGCGCCAGCACCTCGGGGGTGGTGAACACTGAAGCTTTCTTT.

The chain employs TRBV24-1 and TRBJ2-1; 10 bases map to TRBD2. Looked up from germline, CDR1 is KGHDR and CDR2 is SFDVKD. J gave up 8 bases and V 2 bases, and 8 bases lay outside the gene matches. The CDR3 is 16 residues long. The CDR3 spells CATSDSPSGSLYEQFF. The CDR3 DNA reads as TGTGCCACCAGTGATTCCCCTAGCGGGAGCTTATATGAGCAGTTCTTC.

The CDR3 DNA follows: TGTGCCATCAGCACCGGGGGGGTGGCGCATCATGGCTACACCTTC. Residues: CAISTGGVAHHGYTF. V usage is TRBV10-3 and J usage is TRBJ1-2, with a tentative D call TRBD1 (5 bases). CDR3 size: 15 residues. Germline V gene data show CDR1 as ENHRY and CDR2 as SYGVKD. The ends were cut back, 6 bases at V and 6 bases at J, with 20 bases in the middle.

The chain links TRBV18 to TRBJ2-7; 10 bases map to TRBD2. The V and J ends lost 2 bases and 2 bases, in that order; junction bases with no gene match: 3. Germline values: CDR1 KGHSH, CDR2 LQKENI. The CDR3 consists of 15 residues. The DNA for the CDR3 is TGTGCCAGCTCACCAAGAACTAGCGGGGCCTACGAGCAGTACTTC. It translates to CASSPRTSGAYEQYF.

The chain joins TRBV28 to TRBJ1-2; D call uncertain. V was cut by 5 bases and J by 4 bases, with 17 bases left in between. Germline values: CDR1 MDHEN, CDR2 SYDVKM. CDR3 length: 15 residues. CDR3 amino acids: CASSPLGWSLYGYTF. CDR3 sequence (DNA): TGTGCCAGCAGTCCCCTAGGTTGGAGCCTCTATGGCTACACCTTC.

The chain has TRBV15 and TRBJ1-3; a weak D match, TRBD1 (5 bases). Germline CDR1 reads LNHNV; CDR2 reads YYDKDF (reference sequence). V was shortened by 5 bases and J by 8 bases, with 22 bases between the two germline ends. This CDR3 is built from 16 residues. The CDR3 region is CATSWGRPRAEDTIYF. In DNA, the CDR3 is TGTGCCACCAGCTGGGGCAGGCCGAGAGCAGAGGACACCATATATTTT. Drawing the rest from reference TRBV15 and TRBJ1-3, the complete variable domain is DAMVIQNPRYQVTQFGKPVTLSCSQTLNHNVMYWYQQKSSQAPKLLFHYYDKDFNNEADTPDNFQSRRPNTSFCFLDIRSPGLGDTAMYLCATSWGRPRAEDTIYFGEGSWLTVV.

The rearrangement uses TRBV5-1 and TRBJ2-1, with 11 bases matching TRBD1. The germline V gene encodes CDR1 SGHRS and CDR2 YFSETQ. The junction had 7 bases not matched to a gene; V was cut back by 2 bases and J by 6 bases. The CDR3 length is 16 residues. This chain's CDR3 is CASSFASGTGGNEQFF. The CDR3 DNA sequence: TGCGCCAGCAGCTTCGCTTCCGGGACAGGGGGCAATGAGCAGTTCTTC.

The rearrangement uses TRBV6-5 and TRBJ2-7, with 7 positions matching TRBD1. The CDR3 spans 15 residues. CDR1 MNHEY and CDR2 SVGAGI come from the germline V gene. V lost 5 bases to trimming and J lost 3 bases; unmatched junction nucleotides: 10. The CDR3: CASSTPTGPHYEQYF. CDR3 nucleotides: TGTGCCAGCAGTACCCCGACAGGGCCCCACTACGAGCAGTACTTC.

The CDR3 DNA reads as TGTGCCAGCAGCCCAGCGGGACAAGGCAATCAGCCCCAGCATTTT. Protein sequence: CASSPAGQGNQPQHF. The chain has TRBV7-9 and TRBJ1-5; D is possibly TRBD1 (6 bases). This CDR3 region has 15 residues. From germline, CDR1 is SEHNR and CDR2 FQNEAQ (reference sequence). V lost 5 bases and J 2 bases, leaving 13 bases between the germline ends.

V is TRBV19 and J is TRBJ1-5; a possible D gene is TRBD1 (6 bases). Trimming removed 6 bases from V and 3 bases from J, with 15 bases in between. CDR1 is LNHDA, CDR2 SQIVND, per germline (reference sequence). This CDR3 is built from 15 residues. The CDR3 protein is CASRWAGALNQPQHF. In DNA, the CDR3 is TGTGCCAGTAGGTGGGCAGGGGCCCTCAATCAGCCCCAGCATTTT.

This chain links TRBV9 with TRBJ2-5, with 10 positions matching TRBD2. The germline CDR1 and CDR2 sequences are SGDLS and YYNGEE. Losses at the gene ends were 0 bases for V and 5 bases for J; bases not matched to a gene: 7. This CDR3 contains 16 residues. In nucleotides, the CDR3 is TGTGCCAGCAGCGTAGGAGCGGGAGGGCCTTGGGAGACCCAGTACTTC. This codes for CASSVGAGGPWETQYF.

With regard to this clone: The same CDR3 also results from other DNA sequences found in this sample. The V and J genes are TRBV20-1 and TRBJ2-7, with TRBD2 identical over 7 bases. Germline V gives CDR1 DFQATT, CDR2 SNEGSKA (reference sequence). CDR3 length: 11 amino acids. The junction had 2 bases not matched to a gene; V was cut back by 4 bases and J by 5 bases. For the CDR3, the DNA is TGCAGTGCTACTAGCGGACACGAGCAGTACTTC. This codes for CSATSGHEQYF.

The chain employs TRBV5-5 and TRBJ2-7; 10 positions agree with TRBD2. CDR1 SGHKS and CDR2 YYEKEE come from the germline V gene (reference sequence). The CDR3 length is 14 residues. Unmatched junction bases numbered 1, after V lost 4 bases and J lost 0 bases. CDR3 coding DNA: TGTGCCAGCAGCCGGACTAGCGGCTCCTACGAGCAGTACTTC. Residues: CASSRTSGSYEQYF. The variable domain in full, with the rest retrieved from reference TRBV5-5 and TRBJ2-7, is DAGVTQSPTHLIKTRGQQVTLRCSPISGHKSVSWYQQVLGQGPQFIFQYYEKEERGRGNFPDRFSARQFPNYSSELNVNALLLGDSALYLCASSRTSGSYEQYFGPGTRLTVT.

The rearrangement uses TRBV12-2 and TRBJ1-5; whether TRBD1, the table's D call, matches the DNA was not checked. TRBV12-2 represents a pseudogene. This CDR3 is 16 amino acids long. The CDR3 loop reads CASRLATQGGNQPQHF. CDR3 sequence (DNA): TGTGCAAGTCGCTTAGCTACACAGGGGGGCAATCAGCCCCAGCATTTT.

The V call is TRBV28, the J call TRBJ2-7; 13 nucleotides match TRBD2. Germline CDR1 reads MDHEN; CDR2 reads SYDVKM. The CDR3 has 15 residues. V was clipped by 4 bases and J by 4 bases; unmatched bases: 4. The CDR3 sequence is CASSWGLAGPYEQYF. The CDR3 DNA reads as TGTGCCAGCAGTTGGGGACTAGCGGGACCGTACGAGCAGTACTTC.

CDR3 sequence: CASSQDAGPRNEQYF. The CDR3 region has the DNA TGTGCCAGCAGCCAAGACGCAGGCCCGAGAAACGAGCAGTACTTC. V is TRBV3-1 (or the pseudogene TRBV3-2) and J is TRBJ2-7, with D hard to call. CDR1 is LGHDT and CDR2 is YNNKEL in the germline V gene (reference sequence). This CDR3 comprises 15 residues. V lost 0 bases to trimming and J lost 5 bases, with 14 bases between them.

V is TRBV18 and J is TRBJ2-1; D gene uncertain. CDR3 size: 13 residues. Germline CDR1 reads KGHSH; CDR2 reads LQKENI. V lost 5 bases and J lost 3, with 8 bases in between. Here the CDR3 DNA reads TGTGCCAGCTCATGGAGCAACTACAATGAGCAGTTCTTC. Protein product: CASSWSNYNEQFF.

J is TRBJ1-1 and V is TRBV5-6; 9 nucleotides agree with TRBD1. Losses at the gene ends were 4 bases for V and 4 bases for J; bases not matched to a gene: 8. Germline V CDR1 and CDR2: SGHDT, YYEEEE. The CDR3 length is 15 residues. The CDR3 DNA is TGTGCCAGCAGCCTTCCCGGGACAGGGCGCACTGAAGCTTTCTTT. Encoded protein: CASSLPGTGRTEAFF.

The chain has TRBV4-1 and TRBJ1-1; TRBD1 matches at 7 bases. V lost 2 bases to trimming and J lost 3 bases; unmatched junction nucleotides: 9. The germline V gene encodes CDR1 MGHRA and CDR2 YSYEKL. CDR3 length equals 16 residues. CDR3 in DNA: TGCGCCAGCAGCCAAACAGGGGCTAGGGGAGACACTGAAGCTTTCTTT. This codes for CASSQTGARGDTEAFF.

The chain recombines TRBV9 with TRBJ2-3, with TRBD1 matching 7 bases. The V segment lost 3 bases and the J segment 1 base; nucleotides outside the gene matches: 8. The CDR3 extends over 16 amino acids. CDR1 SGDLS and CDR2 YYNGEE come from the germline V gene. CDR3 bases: TGTGCCAGCAGCGCCCGACAGGGAAAGGGCACAGATACGCAGTATTTT. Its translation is CASSARQGKGTDTQYF.

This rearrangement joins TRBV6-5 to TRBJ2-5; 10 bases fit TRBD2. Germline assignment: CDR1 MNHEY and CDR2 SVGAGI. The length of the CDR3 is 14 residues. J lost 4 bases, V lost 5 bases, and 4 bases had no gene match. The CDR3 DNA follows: TGTGCCAGCAGTCTCCGACTAGCGGGAGAGACCCAGTACTTC. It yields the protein CASSLRLAGETQYF.

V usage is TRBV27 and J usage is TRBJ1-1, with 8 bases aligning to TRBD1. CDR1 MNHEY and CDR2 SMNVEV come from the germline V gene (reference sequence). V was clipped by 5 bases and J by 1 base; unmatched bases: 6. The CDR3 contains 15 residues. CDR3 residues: CASSGWDRRNTEAFF. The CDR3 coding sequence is TGTGCCAGCAGTGGGTGGGACAGGAGGAACACTGAAGCTTTCTTT.

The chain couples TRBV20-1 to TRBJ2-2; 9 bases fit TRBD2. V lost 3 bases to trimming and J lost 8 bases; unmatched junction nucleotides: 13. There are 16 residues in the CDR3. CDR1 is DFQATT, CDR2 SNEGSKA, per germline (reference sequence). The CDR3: CSASQRLAGFRGELFF. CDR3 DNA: TGCAGTGCTAGTCAGCGGCTAGCGGGATTCAGGGGGGAGCTGTTTTTT.

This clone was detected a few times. CDR3: CASSFNPGLAGNEQFF. The CDR3 DNA sequence: TGTGCCAGCAGCTTCAATCCGGGACTAGCGGGCAATGAGCAGTTCTTC. This chain connects TRBV9 to TRBJ2-1, with 12 bases that match TRBD2. This CDR3 contains 16 residues. Losses at the gene ends were 4 bases for V and 6 bases for J; bases not matched to a gene: 8. Germline V gives CDR1 SGDLS, CDR2 YYNGEE.

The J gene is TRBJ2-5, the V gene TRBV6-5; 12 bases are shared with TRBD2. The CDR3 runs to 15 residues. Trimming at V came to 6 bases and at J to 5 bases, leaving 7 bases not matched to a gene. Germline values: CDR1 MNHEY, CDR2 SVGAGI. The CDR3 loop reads CASRGLAGGRETQYF. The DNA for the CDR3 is TGTGCCAGCAGGGGACTAGCGGGCGGCCGTGAGACCCAGTACTTC.

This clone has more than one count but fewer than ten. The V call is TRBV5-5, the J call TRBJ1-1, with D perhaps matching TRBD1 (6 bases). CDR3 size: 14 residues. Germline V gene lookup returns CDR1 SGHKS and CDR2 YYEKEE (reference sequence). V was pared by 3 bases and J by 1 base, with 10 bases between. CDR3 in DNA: TGTGCCAGCAGCTGGGACACTTCGAACACTGAAGCTTTCTTT. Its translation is CASSWDTSNTEAFF.

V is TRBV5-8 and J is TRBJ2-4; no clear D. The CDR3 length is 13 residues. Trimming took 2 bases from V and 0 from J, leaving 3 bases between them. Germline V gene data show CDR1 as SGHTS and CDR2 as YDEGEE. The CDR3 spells CASSFLAKNIQYF. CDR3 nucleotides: TGTGCCAGCAGCTTCCTAGCCAAAAACATTCAGTACTTC.